Shown below are 7 T cell receptor beta chains from a single sample sequenced in a study of blood T cell repertoires in COVID-19. The data were produced by immunoSEQ multiplex PCR, yet TCRdb's version contains in-frame clones alone and is incomplete. The sample records about 140,000 clones, roughly 81% being singletons. Sequenced: peripheral blood. These receptors originate from a woman in her forties or fifties with active or convalescent COVID-19.

V is TRBV27 and J is TRBJ1-1; D gene unclear. V was clipped by 7 bases and J by 4 bases, with 13 bases between them. The CDR3 runs 13 residues. The V gene's germline CDR1 is MNHEY and CDR2 SMNVEV (reference sequence). The CDR3 is CASKEMGSTEAFF. The DNA of the CDR3 is TGTGCCAGCAAGGAGATGGGGAGCACTGAAGCTTTCTTT.

The V call is TRBV10-3, the J call TRBJ1-4; 9 nucleotides match TRBD1. The CDR3 runs to 14 residues. V was clipped by 2 bases and J by 8 bases; unmatched bases: 3. Germline CDR1 is ENHRY and CDR2 is SYGVKD. CDR3 nucleotide sequence: TGTGCCATCAGTGAGAGGACAGGGGTCGAAAAACTGTTTTTT. This translates into CAISERTGVEKLFF.

In this sample, this clone turned up once. The V and J genes are TRBV9 and TRBJ1-2; 8 positions agree with TRBD1. V lost 4 bases, J lost 8 bases, and 10 bases stayed unmatched. The CDR3 spans 14 residues. Germline loops: CDR1 SGDLS, CDR2 YYNGEE. CDR3 protein: CASSLSGQGRGYTF. In nucleotides, the CDR3 is TGTGCCAGCAGCCTCAGCGGACAGGGCCGGGGCTACACCTTC. Supplemented by reference TRBV9 and TRBJ1-2, the full variable domain reads DSGVTQTPKHLITATGQRVTLRCSPRSGDLSVYWYQQSLDQGLQFLIQYYNGEERAKGNILERFSAQQFPDLHSELNLSSLELGDSALYFCASSLSGQGRGYTFGSGTRLTVV.

This chain links TRBV7-2 with TRBJ1-4; TRBD1 agrees at 8 bases. The germline V gene has CDR1 SGHTA and CDR2 FQGNSA. This CDR3 is 15 amino acids long. V was clipped by 4 bases and J by 5 bases; unmatched bases: 6. The CDR3 sequence is CASSSRTGLNEKLFF. CDR3 DNA: TGTGCCAGCAGCTCCCGGACAGGGCTAAATGAAAAACTGTTTTTT.

The J gene is TRBJ2-2, the V gene TRBV9, with 11 bases identical to TRBD2. V lost 0 bases to trimming and J lost 4 bases; unmatched junction nucleotides: 2. The CDR3 contains 16 residues. Germline values: CDR1 SGDLS, CDR2 YYNGEE. Here the CDR3 reads CASSVGLAGGTGELFF. The CDR3 bases are TGTGCCAGCAGCGTAGGGCTAGCGGGGGGCACCGGGGAGCTGTTTTTT.

The V gene is TRBV27, the J gene TRBJ1-5; D is undetermined. The CDR3 loop spans 13 amino acids. Germline CDR1 is MNHEY and CDR2 is SMNVEV (reference sequence). Trimming removed 3 bases at V and 4 bases at J, with 7 bases between. The DNA of the CDR3 is TGTGCCAGCAGTTTGAACAGAAATCAGCCCCAGCATTTT. Its translation is CASSLNRNQPQHF.

The chain joins TRBV7-2 to TRBJ1-6, with 7 bases fitting TRBD1. This CDR3 region has 15 residues. Germline-derived CDR1 and CDR2 are SGHTA and FQGNSA. The V gene end was trimmed by 1 base and the J gene end by 9 bases; junction bases not matched to a gene: 6. The CDR3 loop is CASSLVGRGTSPLHF. CDR3 DNA sequence: TGTGCCAGCAGCTTAGTGGGCAGGGGGACTTCACCCCTCCACTTT. The whole variable domain, remainder taken from reference TRBV7-2 and TRBJ1-6, is GAGVSQSPSNKVTEKGKDVELRCDPISGHTALYWYRQSLGQGLEFLIYFQGNSAPDKSGLPSDRFSAERTGGSVSTLTIQRTQQEDSAVYLCASSLVGRGTSPLHFGNGTRLTVT.